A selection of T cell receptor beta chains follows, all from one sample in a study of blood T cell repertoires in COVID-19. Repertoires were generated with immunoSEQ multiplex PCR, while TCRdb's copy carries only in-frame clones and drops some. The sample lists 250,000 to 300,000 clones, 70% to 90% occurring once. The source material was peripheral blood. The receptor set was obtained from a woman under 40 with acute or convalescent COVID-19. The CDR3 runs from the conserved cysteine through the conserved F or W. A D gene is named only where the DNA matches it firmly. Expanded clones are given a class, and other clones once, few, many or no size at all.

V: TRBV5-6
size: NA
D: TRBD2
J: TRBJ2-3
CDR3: CASSWVGVGSGSTDTQYF
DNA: TGTGCCAGCAGCTGGGTGGGGGTAGGTAGCGGGAGTACAGATACGCAGTATTTT

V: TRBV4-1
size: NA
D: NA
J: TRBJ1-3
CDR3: CASSQGGISGNTIYF
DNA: TGCGCCAGCAGCCAAGGAGGTATATCTGGAAACACCATATATTTT

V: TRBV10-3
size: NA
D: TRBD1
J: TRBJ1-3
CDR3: CAATGGISGNTIYF
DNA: TGTGCCGCGACAGGGGGAATCTCTGGAAACACCATATATTTT

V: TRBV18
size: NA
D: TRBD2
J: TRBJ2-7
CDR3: CASSLGLAGYSYEQYF
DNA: TGTGCCAGCTCATTAGGACTAGCGGGATACTCCTACGAGCAGTACTTC

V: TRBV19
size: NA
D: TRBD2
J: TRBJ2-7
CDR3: CASSLRTSGTTYEQYF
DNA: TGTGCCAGTAGTCTACGGACTAGCGGGACAACCTACGAGCAGTACTTC

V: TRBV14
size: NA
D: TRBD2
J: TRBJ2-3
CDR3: CASSPRTSGRTFTDTQYF
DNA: TGTGCCAGCAGCCCTCGGACTAGCGGGAGGACTTTCACAGATACGCAGTATTTT

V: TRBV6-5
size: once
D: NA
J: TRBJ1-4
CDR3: CASSYKPGATNEKLFF
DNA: TGTGCCAGCAGTTACAAACCGGGGGCAACTAATGAAAAACTGTTTTTT

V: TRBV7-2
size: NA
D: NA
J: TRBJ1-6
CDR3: CASSLVRRRVMDNSPLHF
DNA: TGTGCCAGCAGCTTAGTACGGCGGCGGGTCATGGATAATTCACCCCTCCACTTT

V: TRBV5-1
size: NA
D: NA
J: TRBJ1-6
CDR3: CASSLGQGQAPLHF
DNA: TGCGCCAGCAGCTTGGGCCAGGGGCAAGCACCCCTCCACTTT

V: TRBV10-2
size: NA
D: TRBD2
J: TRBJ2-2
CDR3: CASRRSAALAGTGELFF
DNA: TGCGCCAGCAGGAGGTCCGCGGCACTAGCGGGAACCGGGGAGCTGTTTTTT

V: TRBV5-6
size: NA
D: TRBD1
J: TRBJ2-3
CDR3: CASSWQGAFTDTQYF
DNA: TGTGCCAGCAGCTGGCAGGGGGCTTTCACAGATACGCAGTATTTT

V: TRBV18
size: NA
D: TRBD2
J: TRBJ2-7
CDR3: CASSPGTSGSPEQYF
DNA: TGTGCCAGCTCACCGGGGACTAGCGGGTCCCCTGAGCAGTACTTC

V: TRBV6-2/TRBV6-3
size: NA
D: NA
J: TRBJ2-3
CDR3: CASSYGLGGDTQYF
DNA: TGTGCCAGCAGTTACGGGCTAGGCGGGGATACGCAGTATTTT

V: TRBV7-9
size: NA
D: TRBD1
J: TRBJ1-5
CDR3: CASSLGTGNDQPQHF
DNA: TGTGCCAGCAGCTTAGGGACAGGGAACGATCAGCCCCAGCATTTT

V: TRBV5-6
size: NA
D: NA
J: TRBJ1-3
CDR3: CASSSLRTASGNTIYF
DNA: TGTGCCAGCAGCTCGCTTCGGACAGCCTCTGGAAACACCATATATTTT

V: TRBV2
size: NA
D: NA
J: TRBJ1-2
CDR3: CASTRRGNWGYGYTF
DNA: TGTGCCAGCACCCGACGGGGGAATTGGGGCTATGGCTACACCTTC